Listed below are T cell receptor beta chains from one sample, sequenced in a study of OX40 agonist ivuxolimab in advanced cancers. The table came from immunoSEQ multiplex PCR; TCRdb's copy has only in-frame clones and leaves some out. The sample has about 26,000 clones; roughly 77% are singletons. Sample: CD4+ or CD8+ T cells sorted from blood, taken in a trial of the OX40 agonist ivuxolimab. All receptors come from an adult with an advanced solid tumor such as melanoma, head and neck, liver or kidney cancer. CDR3s include the opening cysteine and the closing phenylalanine or tryptophan. A D gene is named only where the DNA matches it firmly. Some rows have no size entry. The others give once, few or many, or a class for an expanded clone.

J | size | D | V | CDR3 | DNA
TRBJ2-1 | NA | TRBD2 | TRBV5-8 | CASSLGLADYNEQFF | TGTGCCAGCAGCTTGGGACTAGCGGATTACAATGAGCAGTTCTTC
TRBJ1-2 | NA | NA | TRBV15 | CATRGGSKANYGYTF | TGTGCCACCAGGGGCGGGAGCAAAGCTAACTATGGCTACACCTTC
TRBJ2-1 | few | NA | TRBV4-1 | CASSQEHGYNEQFF | TGCGCCAGCAGCCAAGAGCACGGCTACAATGAGCAGTTCTTC
TRBJ2-7 | few | TRBD1 | TRBV4-1 | CASSTRSGTGSYEQYF | TGCGCCAGCAGCACTCGCAGCGGGACAGGGTCCTACGAGCAGTACTTC
TRBJ1-3 | NA | NA | TRBV5-1 | CASSLWQAPSGNTIYF | TGCGCCAGCAGCTTGTGGCAGGCCCCCTCTGGAAACACCATATATTTT
TRBJ1-1 | NA | NA | TRBV30 | CAWSPGVSTEAFF | TGTGCCTGGAGTCCAGGGGTGAGCACTGAAGCTTTCTTT
TRBJ2-1 | NA | NA | TRBV4-1 | CASSQDLMWSDEQFF | TGCGCCAGCAGCCAAGATCTTATGTGGAGCGATGAGCAGTTCTTC
TRBJ2-2 | once | NA | TRBV28 | CASSFSAANTGELFF | TGTGCCAGCAGTTTTAGTGCGGCGAACACCGGGGAGCTGTTTTTT
TRBJ1-1 | NA | NA | TRBV7-9 | CASSLEEYLVEAFF | TGTGCCAGCAGCTTAGAGGAGTACTTGGTTGAAGCTTTCTTT
TRBJ1-5 | NA | NA | TRBV6-1 | CASTEWTAENQPQHF | TGTGCCAGCACCGAATGGACAGCCGAAAATCAGCCCCAGCATTTT
TRBJ2-7 | NA | NA | TRBV5-5 | CASSLRLLIHEQYF | TGTGCCAGCAGCTTGAGGCTTCTCATCCACGAGCAGTACTTC
TRBJ1-1 | NA | NA | TRBV29-1 | CSVDYGQEAFF | TGCAGCGTTGATTATGGACAGGAAGCTTTCTTT
TRBJ2-7 | NA | TRBD2 | TRBV11-2 | CASSLTSGRTYEQYF | TGTGCCAGCAGCCTTACTAGCGGGAGGACCTACGAGCAGTACTTC
TRBJ1-2 | NA | TRBD1 | TRBV6-5 | CASSYSVQGAGGYTF | TGTGCCAGCAGTTACTCGGTCCAGGGGGCTGGCGGCTACACCTTC
TRBJ1-3 | NA | NA | TRBV5-6 | CASSFLGVHSSGNTIYF | TGTGCCAGCAGCTTTCTGGGGGTACACTCGTCTGGAAACACCATATATTTT
TRBJ2-1 | NA | TRBD1 | TRBV5-6 | CASSPGQGAGEQFF | TGTGCCAGCAGCCCGGGACAGGGGGCGGGTGAGCAGTTCTTC
TRBJ2-3 | once | TRBD1 | TRBV2 | CASRLGQGADTQYF | TGTGCCAGCAGACTCGGACAGGGTGCAGATACGCAGTATTTT
TRBJ2-7 | NA | TRBD1 | TRBV2 | CASRGQGAGIYEQYF | TGTGCCAGCAGGGGACAGGGGGCTGGGATCTACGAGCAGTACTTC
TRBJ2-1 | NA | NA | TRBV7-2 | CASSLTGRLSSYNEQFF | TGTGCCAGCAGCTTGACGGGACGCCTAAGCTCCTACAATGAGCAGTTCTTC
TRBJ2-1 | NA | NA | TRBV4-2 | CASSPGPGGGYNEQFF | TGTGCCAGCAGCCCGGGGCCCGGGGGAGGTTACAATGAGCAGTTCTTC
TRBJ2-1 | NA | TRBD1 | TRBV9 | CASSSKVETPRDSNEQFF | TGTGCCAGCAGCAGTAAGGTAGAGACACCCAGGGACAGCAATGAGCAGTTCTTC
TRBJ1-2 | once | NA | TRBV29-1 | CSVERESLNYGYTF | TGCAGCGTTGAGAGAGAATCCCTTAACTATGGCTACACCTTC
TRBJ2-6 | NA | NA | TRBV18 | CASSPYPQGNSGANVLTF | TGTGCCAGCTCACCATATCCTCAGGGAAACTCTGGGGCCAACGTCCTGACTTTC
TRBJ2-7 | NA | NA | TRBV6-6 | CASGTYTGPYEQYF | TGTGCCAGCGGAACTTACACCGGCCCCTACGAGCAGTACTTC
TRBJ2-2 | NA | NA | TRBV5-1 | CASSQRTEYTGELFF | TGCGCCAGCAGTCAACGGACAGAATACACCGGGGAGCTGTTTTTT
TRBJ2-7 | NA | NA | TRBV7-9 | CAVGGKTAYEQYF | TGTGCCGTGGGGGGAAAGACTGCGTACGAGCAGTACTTC
TRBJ2-3 | NA | NA | TRBV28 | CASSLLGTDTQYF | TGTGCCAGCAGTTTGCTAGGGACAGATACGCAGTATTTT
TRBJ1-4 | NA | NA | TRBV10-3 | CAISELRTTNEKLFF | TGTGCCATCAGTGAGTTAAGAACAACTAATGAAAAACTGTTTTTT
TRBJ2-7 | NA | TRBD1 | TRBV28 | CASSPPGQGIISYEQYF | TGTGCCAGCAGTCCGCCCGGACAGGGGATAATATCCTACGAGCAGTACTTC
TRBJ2-3 | few | TRBD2 | TRBV28 | CATKSGRAETDTQYF | TGTGCCACCAAGAGCGGGAGGGCCGAGACAGATACGCAGTATTTT
TRBJ2-1 | NA | TRBD1 | TRBV9 | CASSPPGRGRYNEQFF | TGTGCCAGCAGCCCCCCCGGCAGGGGGCGGTACAATGAGCAGTTCTTC
TRBJ2-7 | NA | TRBD1 | TRBV2 | CASRYSSNWTGHEQYF | TGTGCCAGCCGGTACTCGAGCAACTGGACAGGCCACGAGCAGTACTTC
TRBJ2-5 | NA | NA | TRBV19 | CASSIRGAGETQYF | TGTGCCAGTAGTATCCGGGGGGCCGGTGAGACCCAGTACTTC
TRBJ2-1 | NA | NA | TRBV18 | CASSPRENNVYEQFF | TGTGCCAGCTCACCACGGGAAAATAATGTCTATGAGCAGTTCTTC
TRBJ2-6 | NA | NA | TRBV19 | CASSILYGANVLTF | TGTGCCAGTAGTATACTTTATGGGGCCAACGTCCTGACTTTC
TRBJ1-6 | NA | NA | TRBV10-3 | CAISEGGHYNSPLHF | TGTGCCATCAGTGAGGGGGGGCATTATAATTCACCCCTCCACTTT
TRBJ2-3 | NA | NA | TRBV2 | CASSEVRGNTDTQYF | TGTGCCAGCAGTGAAGTCCGGGGGAACACAGATACGCAGTATTTT
TRBJ2-2 | hyperexpanded | TRBD1 | TRBV25-1 | CASSEFVTGDTGELFF | TGTGCCAGCAGTGAATTTGTGACAGGGGACACCGGGGAGCTGTTTTTT
TRBJ2-4 | NA | NA | TRBV5-1 | CASTLGGGPDIQYF | TGCGCCAGCACCCTAGGGGGGGGGCCGGACATTCAGTACTTC
TRBJ2-5 | NA | NA | TRBV6-1 | CASSEWWGGETQYF | TGTGCCAGCAGTGAATGGTGGGGCGGGGAGACCCAGTACTTC